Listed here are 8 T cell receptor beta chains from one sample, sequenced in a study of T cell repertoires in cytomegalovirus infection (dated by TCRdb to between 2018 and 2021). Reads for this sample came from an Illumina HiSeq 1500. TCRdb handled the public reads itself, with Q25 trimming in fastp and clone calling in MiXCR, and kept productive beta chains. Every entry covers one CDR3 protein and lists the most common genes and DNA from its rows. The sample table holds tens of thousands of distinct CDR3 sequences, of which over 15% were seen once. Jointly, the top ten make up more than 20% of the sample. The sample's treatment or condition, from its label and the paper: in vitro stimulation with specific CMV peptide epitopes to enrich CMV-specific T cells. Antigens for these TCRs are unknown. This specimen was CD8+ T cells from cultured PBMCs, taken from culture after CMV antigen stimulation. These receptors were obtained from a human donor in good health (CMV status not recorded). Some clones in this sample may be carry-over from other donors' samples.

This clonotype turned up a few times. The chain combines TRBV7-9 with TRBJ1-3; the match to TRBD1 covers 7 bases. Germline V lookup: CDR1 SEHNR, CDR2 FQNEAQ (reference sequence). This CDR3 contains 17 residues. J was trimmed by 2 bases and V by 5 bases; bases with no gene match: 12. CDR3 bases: TGTGCCAGCAGCGGACGAGAGACAGGGAGGACTGGAAACACCATATATTTT. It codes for CASSGRETGRTGNTIYF. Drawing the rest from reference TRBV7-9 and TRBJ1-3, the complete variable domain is DTGVSQNPRHKITKRGQNVTFRCDPISEHNRLYWYRQTLGQGPEFLTYFQNEAQLEKSRLLSDRFSAERPKGSFSTLEIQRTEQGDSAMYLCASSGRETGRTGNTIYFGEGSWLTVV.

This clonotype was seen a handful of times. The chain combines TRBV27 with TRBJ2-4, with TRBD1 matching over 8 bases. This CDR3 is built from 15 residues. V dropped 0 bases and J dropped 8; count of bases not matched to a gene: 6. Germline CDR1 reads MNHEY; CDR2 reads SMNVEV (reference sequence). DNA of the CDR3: TGTGCCAGCAGTTTATCGAGGGCAGGGGGCTACATTCAGTACTTC. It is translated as CASSLSRAGGYIQYF.

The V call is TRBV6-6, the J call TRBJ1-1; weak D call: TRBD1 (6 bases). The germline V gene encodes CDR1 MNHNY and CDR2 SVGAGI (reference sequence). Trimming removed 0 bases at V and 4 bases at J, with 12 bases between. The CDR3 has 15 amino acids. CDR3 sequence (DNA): TGTGCCAGCAGTTACTCGAAATCAGGGGCCACTGAAGCTTTCTTT. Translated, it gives CASSYSKSGATEAFF.

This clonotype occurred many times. The DNA of the CDR3 is TGTGCCAGCAGGAGTGGGTCAGGAGGAAACACCATATATTTT. Its protein is CASRSGSGGNTIYF. The chain is built from TRBV7-9 and TRBJ1-3, with no clear D. The germline V gene encodes CDR1 SEHNR and CDR2 FQNEAQ (reference sequence). The CDR3 consists of 14 residues. V lost 6 bases and J 4 bases, leaving 13 bases between the germline ends.

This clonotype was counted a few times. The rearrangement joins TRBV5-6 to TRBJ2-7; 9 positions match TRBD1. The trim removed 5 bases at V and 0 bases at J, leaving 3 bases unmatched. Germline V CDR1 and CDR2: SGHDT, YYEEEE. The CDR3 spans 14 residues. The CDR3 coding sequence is TGTGCCAGCAGTCCGGGACAGGGCTCCTACGAGCAGTACTTC. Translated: CASSPGQGSYEQYF. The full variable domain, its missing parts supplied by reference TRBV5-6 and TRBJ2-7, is DAGVTQSPTHLIKTRGQQVTLRCSPKSGHDTVSWYQQALGQGPQFIFQYYEEEERQRGNFPDRFSGHQFPNYSSELNVNALLLGDSALYLCASSPGQGSYEQYFGPGTRLTVT.

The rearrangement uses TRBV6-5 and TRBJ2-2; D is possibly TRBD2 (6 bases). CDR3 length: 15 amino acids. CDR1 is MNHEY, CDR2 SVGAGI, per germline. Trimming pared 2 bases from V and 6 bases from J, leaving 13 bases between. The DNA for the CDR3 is TGTGCCAGCAGTTACCGTCTAGCGAAATCCGGGGAGCTGTTTTTT. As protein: CASSYRLAKSGELFF.

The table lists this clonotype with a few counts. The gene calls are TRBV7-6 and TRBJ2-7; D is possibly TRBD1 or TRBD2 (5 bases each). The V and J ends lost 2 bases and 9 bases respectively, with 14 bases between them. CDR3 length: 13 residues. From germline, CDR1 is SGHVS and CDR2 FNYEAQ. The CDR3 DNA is TGTGCCAGCAGCTTAACGGGACCTCAAGGGCAGTACTTC. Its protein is CASSLTGPQGQYF.

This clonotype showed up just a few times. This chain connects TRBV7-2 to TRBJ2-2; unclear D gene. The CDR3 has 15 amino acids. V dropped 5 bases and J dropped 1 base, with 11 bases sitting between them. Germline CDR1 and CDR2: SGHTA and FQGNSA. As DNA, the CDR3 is TGTGCCAGCAGCCCCGTGGCAGGGAACACCGGGGAGCTGTTTTTT. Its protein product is CASSPVAGNTGELFF.